Following are 26 T cell receptor beta chains from one sample sequenced in a study of cytomegalovirus exposure and HLA in healthy donors. PCR used 60 Vbeta primers and 13 Jbeta primers. Produced via immunoSEQ multiplex PCR; TCRdb's table is partial and in-frame only. The table lists some 120,000 clones, roughly 74% of them singletons, with about 3.5% in the top ten. Specimen: PBMCs. These TCRs come from a man aged 40-55 years in good health and CMV-seronegative.

V usage is TRBV5-4 and J usage is TRBJ2-5; 7 bases fit TRBD2. Germline lookup yields CDR1 SGHNT and CDR2 YYREEE (reference sequence). J was trimmed by 2 bases and V by 0 bases; bases with no gene match: 4. The CDR3 spans 15 residues. CDR3 residues: CASSLALGGQETQYF. In DNA form, the CDR3 reads TGTGCCAGCAGCTTGGCCTTGGGGGGGCAAGAGACCCAGTACTTC.

V usage is TRBV4-2 and J usage is TRBJ1-6; unclear D gene. V dropped 1 base and J dropped 7 bases, with 14 bases sitting between them. This CDR3 region has 16 residues. The germline V gene encodes CDR1 LGHNA and CDR2 YNFKEQ. CDR3 nucleotides: TGTGCCAGCAGCCAAGCATCGGCGGGCAGGAATTCACCCCTCCACTTT. As protein: CASSQASAGRNSPLHF.

This clone was picked up a small number of times. The chain employs TRBV27 and TRBJ2-7; TRBD1 matches at 7 bases. This CDR3 is 15 amino acids long. Germline CDR1 reads MNHEY; CDR2 reads SMNVEV (reference sequence). The V gene end was trimmed by 3 bases and the J gene end by 3 bases; junction bases not matched to a gene: 8. The DNA for the CDR3 is TGTGCCAGCAGTTTTACAGGGGTCGATATCTACGAGCAGTACTTC. As protein: CASSFTGVDIYEQYF.

V is TRBV5-4 and J is TRBJ2-1; 9 nucleotides agree with TRBD1. This CDR3 contains 17 residues. Germline lookup yields CDR1 SGHNT and CDR2 YYREEE (reference sequence). The ends lost 3 bases at V and 5 bases at J; junction bases unmatched: 12. The CDR3 region is CASSYFRGQGIDNEQFF. The CDR3 nucleotides are TGTGCCAGCAGCTACTTCCGAGGACAGGGGATAGACAATGAGCAGTTCTTC. Full variable domain (outside the CDR3, taken from reference TRBV5-4 and TRBJ2-1): ETGVTQSPTHLIKTRGQQVTLRCSSQSGHNTVSWYQQALGQGPQFIFQYYREEENGRGNFPPRFSGLQFPNYSSELNVNALELDDSALYLCASSYFRGQGIDNEQFFGPGTRLTVL.

This chain links TRBV30 with TRBJ1-5; TRBD1 matches at 8 bases. This CDR3 has 14 amino acids. From germline, CDR1 is GTSNPN and CDR2 SVGIG (reference sequence). The J segment lost 5 bases and the V segment lost 5 bases, leaving 8 bases of the junction unmatched. CDR3 DNA sequence: TGTGCCTGGGAAACTTCAGGGGGCCATCAGCCCCAGCATTTT. It is translated as CAWETSGGHQPQHF.

This clone was recorded once. The chain links TRBV6-5 to TRBJ2-5; 11 positions agree with TRBD2. Per germline, CDR1 MNHEY and CDR2 SVGAGI. The V and J ends lost 2 bases and 3 bases, in that order; junction bases with no gene match: 2. CDR3 length: 15 residues. Here the CDR3 reads CASSYATSGKETQYF. As DNA, the CDR3 is TGTGCCAGCAGTTACGCGACTAGCGGGAAAGAGACCCAGTACTTC.

This clone has just one count. The chain links TRBV5-1 to TRBJ2-5; 8 bases are shared with TRBD2. The length of the CDR3 is 16 residues. Trimming took 0 bases from V and 2 from J; bases not matched to a gene: 6. The germline V gene has CDR1 SGHRS and CDR2 YFSETQ. CDR3 in amino acids: CASSLGTGGRQETQYF. CDR3 nucleotides: TGCGCCAGCAGCTTGGGAACGGGGGGGCGACAAGAGACCCAGTACTTC. Supplemented by reference TRBV5-1 and TRBJ2-5, the full variable domain reads KAGVTQTPRYLIKTRGQQVTLSCSPISGHRSVSWYQQTPGQGLQFLFEYFSETQRNKGNFPGRFSGRQFSNSRSEMNVSTLELGDSALYLCASSLGTGGRQETQYFGPGTRLLVL.

This clone has a handful of counts. The chain uses TRBV4-1 and TRBJ1-3; D not certain. V was cut by 1 base and J by 0 bases, with 7 bases left in between. The CDR3 length is 15 residues. Per germline, CDR1 MGHRA and CDR2 YSYEKL. As DNA, the CDR3 is TGCGCCAGCAGCCAAGGGCAGGCCTCTGGAAACACCATATATTTT. This encodes CASSQGQASGNTIYF.

The rearrangement joins TRBV30 to TRBJ2-2; tentatively, D is TRBD1 (6 bases). Looked up from germline, CDR1 is GTSNPN and CDR2 is SVGIG (reference sequence). This CDR3 is 11 amino acids long. Trimming stripped 4 bases from V and 6 bases from J, with 6 bases between. In DNA form, the CDR3 reads TGTGCCTGGACAGGGGCCGGGGAGCTGTTTTTT. Translating gives CAWTGAGELFF.

This clone was found a few times. This chain uses TRBV7-9 with TRBJ2-2; TRBD2 aligns across 11 bases. Trimming removed 4 bases from V and 4 bases from J; junction bases left unmatched: 11. Germline lookup yields CDR1 SEHNR and CDR2 FQNEAQ (reference sequence). This CDR3 is 18 amino acids long. CDR3: CASSSPLIAGGPTGELFF. CDR3 nucleotides: TGTGCCAGCAGCTCACCCCTCATAGCGGGGGGGCCCACCGGGGAGCTGTTTTTT.

This chain uses TRBV4-3 with TRBJ2-5; weak D call: TRBD2 (6 bases). The end of the DNA is better explained by TRBJ2-7, so the J call may be wrong. CDR1 is LGHNA and CDR2 is YSLEER in the germline V gene. The CDR3 is 15 residues long. The chain's CDR3 is CASSQDSGSSYEQYF. CDR3 bases: TGCGCCAGCAGCCAAGATAGCGGCAGCTCCTACGAGCAGTACTTC.

The rearrangement links TRBV7-9 to TRBJ1-3; D unresolved. Germline loops: CDR1 SEHNR, CDR2 FQNEAQ (reference sequence). This CDR3 is built from 14 residues. V lost 2 bases and J 1 base, leaving 6 bases between the germline ends. The CDR3 sequence: CASSLSGSGNTIYF. The DNA for the CDR3 is TGTGCCAGCAGCTTATCGGGATCTGGAAACACCATATATTTT.

The chain carries TRBV27 and TRBJ2-1, with 7 bases fitting TRBD2. Germline values: CDR1 MNHEY, CDR2 SMNVEV (reference sequence). V lost 8 bases, J lost 0 bases, and 10 bases stayed unmatched. This CDR3 has 16 residues. The CDR3 region has the DNA TGTGCCAGCGGACTATATAGCGGGTACTCCTACAATGAGCAGTTCTTC. This encodes CASGLYSGYSYNEQFF.

The V and J genes are TRBV7-6 and TRBJ1-3, with a weak D call TRBD1 (5 bases). Trimming removed 5 bases from V and 2 bases from J, with 16 bases in between. Germline assignment: CDR1 SGHVS and CDR2 FNYEAQ. The CDR3 is made up of 16 amino acids. The CDR3, as DNA: TGTGCCAGCAGCGCTGCGACAGATCGTCCTGGAAACACCATATATTTT. Its protein is CASSAATDRPGNTIYF.

V and J are TRBV29-1 and TRBJ1-1, with 7 bases identical to TRBD1. The V and J ends lost 7 bases and 6 bases, in that order; junction bases with no gene match: 8. CDR1 SQVTM and CDR2 ANQGSEA come from the germline V gene. This CDR3 spans 12 amino acids. The CDR3 region is CSARQGAAEAFF. The CDR3, as DNA: TGCAGCGCCCGACAGGGAGCGGCTGAAGCTTTCTTT.

The chain links TRBV28 to TRBJ2-5; 8 bases are a match to TRBD2. The junction had 5 bases not matched to a gene; V was cut back by 7 bases and J by 4 bases. In germline, CDR1 is MDHEN, CDR2 SYDVKM. The CDR3 runs to 13 residues. CDR3 sequence: CASTNGGGETQYF. Here the CDR3 DNA reads TGTGCCAGCACGAACGGGGGGGGAGAGACCCAGTACTTC.

The chain is built from TRBV28 and TRBJ2-3; 9 positions match TRBD1. V shed 2 bases, J shed 6 bases, and the junction held 12 bases outside the gene matches. In germline, CDR1 is MDHEN, CDR2 SYDVKM. The CDR3 covers 17 residues. The CDR3: CASSLNSVTGGRDTQYF. CDR3 DNA: TGTGCCAGCAGTTTAAACTCCGTAACAGGGGGCAGGGATACGCAGTATTTT.

CDR3 protein: CAWGGVTEAFF. DNA for the CDR3: TGTGCCTGGGGAGGGGTGACTGAAGCTTTCTTT. The genes are TRBV30 and TRBJ1-1; a possible D gene is TRBD1 (5 bases). Germline assignment: CDR1 GTSNPN and CDR2 SVGIG (reference sequence). This CDR3 is built from 11 residues. V dropped 5 bases and J dropped 5 bases, with 9 bases sitting between them.

V usage is TRBV19 and J usage is TRBJ1-6, with TRBD1 as a possible D gene (6 bases). V lost 5 bases and J 5 bases, leaving 13 bases between the germline ends. The germline V gene encodes CDR1 LNHDA and CDR2 SQIVND (reference sequence). CDR3 length: 15 amino acids. This chain's CDR3 is CASSARTVNNSPLHF. CDR3 bases: TGTGCCAGTAGTGCCCGGACAGTGAATAATTCACCCCTCCACTTT.

The chain is built from TRBV7-2 and TRBJ1-1, with D perhaps matching TRBD1 (5 bases). V gave up 3 bases and J gave up 5 bases, with 13 bases separating them. CDR1 is SGHTA and CDR2 is FQGNSA in the germline V gene. The CDR3 sequence is 14 residues long. The CDR3 is CASSLGQGFTEAFF. CDR3 DNA: TGTGCCAGCAGCTTGGGGCAGGGTTTTACTGAAGCTTTCTTT.

V and J are TRBV7-3 and TRBJ2-2, with TRBD2 matching over 7 bases. This CDR3 is 16 amino acids long. Germline CDR1 SGHTA, CDR2 FQGTGA. The ends lost 2 bases at V and 5 bases at J; junction bases unmatched: 8. CDR3: CASSLGAAGITGELFF. CDR3 sequence (DNA): TGTGCCAGCAGCTTAGGGGCAGCGGGGATAACCGGGGAGCTGTTTTTT.

Comments on this clone: One end of the junction does not line up with germline, which may come from a read error. The rearrangement links TRBV7-3 to TRBJ1-1; 7 positions match TRBD1. The CDR3 is 13 amino acids. Looked up from germline, CDR1 is SGHTA and CDR2 is FQGTGA. Here the CDR3 reads CANSSQGGVEAFF. As DNA, the CDR3 is TGTGCCAACAGCTCCCAGGGGGGAGTTGAAGCTTTCTTT. Full variable domain (remainder filled in from reference TRBV7-3 and TRBJ1-1): GAGVSQTPSNKVTEKGKYVELRCDPISGHTALYWYRQSLGQGPEFLIYFQGTGAADDSGLPNDRFFAVRPEGSVSTLKIQRTERGDSAVYLCANSSQGGVEAFFGQGTRLTVV.

The V gene is TRBV7-9, the J gene TRBJ1-2; D may be TRBD1 (6 bases). This CDR3 contains 13 residues. Between the trimmed V and J ends, which lost 0 bases and 6 bases, there was a span of 8 bases. The germline gives CDR1 SEHNR, CDR2 FQNEAQ (reference sequence). Written as DNA, the CDR3 is TGTGCCAGCAGCTTAGCACAGGGTGATGGCTACACCTTC. This sequence encodes CASSLAQGDGYTF.

This rearrangement joins TRBV2 to TRBJ2-1, with TRBD2 matching over 11 bases. The germline V gene encodes CDR1 SNHLY and CDR2 FYNNEI. J was trimmed by 10 bases and V by 8 bases; bases with no gene match: 13. The CDR3 consists of 15 residues. As DNA, the CDR3 is TGTGCCAGCGTCAATTGGGGGACTAGCGGAGGGGAGCAGTTCTTC. Translated: CASVNWGTSGGEQFF.

This sequence joins TRBV19 and TRBJ1-1; D remains unclear. Germline V gives CDR1 LNHDA, CDR2 SQIVND (reference sequence). V was trimmed by 2 bases and J by 3 bases, leaving 10 bases between them. CDR3 length equals 14 residues. CDR3 protein: CASSISSRDTEAFF. Written as DNA, the CDR3 is TGTGCCAGTAGTATAAGTTCGCGGGACACTGAAGCTTTCTTT.

This clone is a singleton in its sample. The chain joins TRBV19 to TRBJ2-7; 7 positions match TRBD1. V lost 6 bases to trimming and J lost 1 base; unmatched junction nucleotides: 6. This CDR3 is built from 14 residues. Germline-derived CDR1 and CDR2 are LNHDA and SQIVND (reference sequence). CDR3 protein: CASSQTTGSYEQYF. CDR3 in DNA: TGTGCCAGTAGCCAAACGACAGGGTCCTACGAGCAGTACTTC.